What follows are 6 T cell receptor beta chains derived from one specimen sequenced in a study of T cells in women clearing cervical HPV infection. The method was immunoSEQ multiplex PCR; TCRdb's version includes in-frame clones alone and lacks a portion of them. This sample's table has around 30,000 clones. The specimen was blood buffy coat. The source is a woman between 18 and 75 years old with a cervical HPV16 infection that either progressed to CIN3+ or cleared (not recorded which).

As for this clone: The CDR3 extends 3 residues past the end of the read, so its final part is completed from the germline J gene. The chain couples TRBV2 to TRBJ2-4; 13 positions match TRBD2. The CDR3 is 17 residues long. Germline V gene lookup returns CDR1 SNHLY and CDR2 FYNNEI. The CDR3 is CASNQLAGGPILETQYF. The sequenced CDR3 bases are TGTGCCAGCAACCAACTAGCGGGGGGGCCGATTTTGGAGACT. Looking up the rest from reference TRBV2 and TRBJ2-4 gives the full variable domain: EPEVTQTPSHQVTQMGQEVILRCVPISNHLYFYWYRQILGQKVEFLVSFYNNEISEKSEIFDDQFSVERPDGSNFTLKIRSTKLEDSAMYFCASNQLAGGPILETQYFGAGTRLSVL.

On this clone itself: The CDR3 end lies 3 residues beyond the end of the read and is filled in from the germline J gene. The chain has TRBV7-3 and TRBJ2-3; the D is unclear. Trimming removed 1 base at V and 7 bases at J, with 9 bases between. The germline gives CDR1 SGHTA, CDR2 FQGTGA. This CDR3 has 13 residues. The CDR3 bases that were read are TGTGCCAGCAGCTTAATTCCGTACAATACG. Protein product: CASSLIPYNT. The whole CDR3 is CASSLIPYNTQYF.

As to this clone: The read comes to an end 3 residues before the CDR3 does, leaving the germline J gene to fill in the end. This sequence joins TRBV20-1 and TRBJ1-5; D may be TRBD1 (6 bases). In germline, CDR1 is DFQATT, CDR2 SNEGSKA (reference sequence). The CDR3 extends over 17 amino acids. The germline V and J ends were trimmed by 0 bases and 5 bases, with 20 bases remaining between them. CDR3 sequence reads: CSARDPLPGHLYQPQHF. CDR3 bases read: TGCAGTGCTAGAGATCCTTTACCGGGACACCTCTATCAGCCC.

Concerning this clone itself: The read finishes 3 residues shy of the CDR3 end, and the germline J gene is used to complete it. V gene TRBV20-1 combines with J gene TRBJ2-5; weak D call: TRBD1 (6 bases). Germline V gene sequence: CDR1 DFQATT, CDR2 SNEGSKA (reference sequence). With 0 bases removed from V and 4 bases from J, the gap between germline ends came to 18 bases. The CDR3 runs to 16 residues. Incomplete CDR3 DNA: TGCAGTGCTAGAGATCTCAGGGGTAGCGAGATAGAGACC. It yields the protein CSARDLRGSEIET. The CDR3 reads in full as CSARDLRGSEIETQYF.

Of note for this clone: The read falls 3 residues short of the CDR3 end, and the missing part is taken from the germline J gene. The rearrangement uses TRBV7-2 and TRBJ2-1; D is unresolved. The CDR3 has 15 residues. Trimming took 0 bases from V and 9 from J, leaving 15 bases between them. Germline V gene data show CDR1 as SGHTA and CDR2 as FQGNSA. Partial CDR3 DNA: TGTGCCAGCAGCTTAGCATCCTGGTGGTCGGGTGAG. This encodes CASSLASWWSGE. The whole CDR3 reads CASSLASWWSGEQFF.

In regard to this clone: The sequence runs out 3 residues before the end of the CDR3; the remainder is reconstructed from the germline J gene. The chain carries TRBV25-1 and TRBJ2-7, with TRBD1 identical over 11 bases. Losses at the gene ends were 4 bases for V and 3 bases for J; bases not matched to a gene: 20. CDR3 length: 20 amino acids. Germline values: CDR1 MGHDK, CDR2 SYGVNS. CDR3: CASSAGQGASGVWVGYEQYF. The DNA read from the CDR3 is TGTGCCAGCAGTGCCGGACAGGGGGCGTCCGGTGTATGGGTGGGCTACGAG.